The 21 T cell receptor beta chains below were found in one sample sequenced in a study of B cell selection in AIRE deficiency. Produced via immunoSEQ multiplex PCR; TCRdb's table is partial and in-frame only. The sample lists some 23,000 clones; 95% to 98% were seen once. CD4+CD127+ cells were sorted as the conventional CD4 T cells. The sequencing input was conventional CD4+ T cells sorted from PBMCs. The source is a human donor with AIRE deficiency.

The V call is TRBV6-1, the J call TRBJ2-3, with 10 nucleotides matching TRBD2. The CDR3 consists of 15 residues. Germline-derived CDR1 and CDR2 are MNHNS and SASEGT. The J segment lost 8 bases and the V segment lost 7 bases, leaving 12 bases of the junction unmatched. The CDR3 loop is CASKPTSGVGGTQYF. CDR3 DNA sequence: TGTGCCAGCAAGCCCACTAGCGGGGTGGGGGGTACGCAGTATTTT.

V gene TRBV7-3 combines with J gene TRBJ2-2; D not certain. The CDR3 is 13 residues long. Trimming took 2 bases from V and 6 from J, leaving 7 bases between them. Germline V CDR1 and CDR2: SGHTA, FQGTGA. This CDR3 is CASSLSASGELFF. CDR3 in DNA: TGTGCCAGCAGCTTATCAGCGTCCGGGGAGCTGTTTTTT. The full variable domain, in which reference TRBV7-3 and TRBJ2-2 provide the parts outside the CDR3, is GAGVSQTPSNKVTEKGKYVELRCDPISGHTALYWYRQSLGQGPEFLIYFQGTGAADDSGLPNDRFFAVRPEGSVSTLKIQRTERGDSAVYLCASSLSASGELFFGEGSRLTVL.

The chain recombines TRBV30 with TRBJ2-7; TRBD2 matches 9 bases. Germline V CDR1 and CDR2: GTSNPN, SVGIG (reference sequence). The CDR3 has 14 amino acids. Trimming took 2 bases from V and 6 from J; bases not matched to a gene: 8. CDR3 residues: CAWSFGTSSREQYF. CDR3 sequence (DNA): TGTGCCTGGAGTTTCGGGACTAGCTCGCGCGAGCAGTACTTC.

The CDR3 sequence: CASGGGGWGYTF. The CDR3 DNA sequence: TGTGCCAGTGGGGGCGGAGGGTGGGGCTACACCTTC. This chain connects TRBV6-6 to TRBJ1-2; tentative D call: TRBD1 (6 bases). Trimming pared 9 bases from V and 8 bases from J, leaving 16 bases between. This CDR3 comprises 12 residues. From germline, CDR1 is MNHNY and CDR2 SVGAGI (reference sequence).

The CDR3 DNA follows: TGCGCCAGCAGCCAAGGAGGCTGGAATTACAATGAGCAGTTCTTC. Its translation: CASSQGGWNYNEQFF. The chain has TRBV4-1 and TRBJ2-1; D ambiguous. Germline-derived CDR1 and CDR2 are MGHRA and YSYEKL. V gave up 1 base and J gave up 4 bases, with 11 bases separating them. This CDR3 is built from 15 residues.

The chain combines TRBV10-3 with TRBJ1-1; 9 bases line up with TRBD1. The germline V gene has CDR1 ENHRY and CDR2 SYGVKD. J lost 1 base, V lost 7 bases, and 10 bases had no gene match. The CDR3 extends over 16 amino acids. The CDR3 sequence is CAITPAGTGTNTEAFF. In DNA, the CDR3 is TGTGCCATCACTCCGGCTGGGACAGGGACGAACACTGAAGCTTTCTTT.

The chain employs TRBV7-1 and TRBJ2-7, with D perhaps TRBD1 (5 bases). TRBV7-1 is an ORF, and what it does is uncertain. Trimming removed 4 bases from V and 8 bases from J, with 18 bases in between. This CDR3 has 14 amino acids. DNA for the CDR3: TGTGCCAGCAGCTTAGAGCCTACAGGTTTCAAGCAGTACTTC. Amino acids: CASSLEPTGFKQYF.

This chain connects TRBV7-8 to TRBJ1-5, with D unresolved. The V end was cut by 3 bases, the J end by 3 bases, with 12 bases between. The CDR3 runs 15 residues. Per the germline V gene, CDR1 is SGHVS and CDR2 is FQNEAQ. The CDR3, as DNA: TGTGCCAGCAGCTTTTCGACTGTTTCCAATCAGCCCCAGCATTTT. Amino acids: CASSFSTVSNQPQHF.

The chain recombines TRBV30 with TRBJ1-1; D might be TRBD1 (5 bases). Trimming took 4 bases from V and 1 from J, leaving 13 bases between them. Germline V gene lookup returns CDR1 GTSNPN and CDR2 SVGIG (reference sequence). This CDR3 comprises 14 residues. CDR3 amino acids: CAWKVGHGNTEAFF. CDR3 in DNA: TGTGCCTGGAAGGTTGGACACGGGAACACTGAAGCTTTCTTT.

The V gene is TRBV6-5, the J gene TRBJ2-3, with D unresolved. Per germline, CDR1 MNHEY and CDR2 SVGAGI. The CDR3 consists of 15 residues. V lost 0 bases, J lost 0 bases, and 7 bases lay in between. CDR3 residues: CASSYSIASTDTQYF. In nucleotides, the CDR3 is TGTGCCAGCAGTTACTCGATTGCTAGCACAGATACGCAGTATTTT.

The chain employs TRBV11-3 and TRBJ2-2; the D is unclear. V lost 2 bases and J lost 0, with 10 bases in between. CDR1 is SGHNT and CDR2 is YENEEA in the germline V gene. The length of the CDR3 is 16 residues. CDR3 sequence: CASSLPRKTNTGELFF. The CDR3 DNA sequence: TGTGCCAGCAGCTTACCGCGAAAGACGAACACCGGGGAGCTGTTTTTT.

V gene TRBV4-3 combines with J gene TRBJ1-6; D uncertain. The germline V gene has CDR1 LGHNA and CDR2 YSLEER. V lost 1 base to trimming and J lost 7 bases, with 8 bases between them. The CDR3 is made up of 14 amino acids. CDR3 DNA sequence: TGCGCCAGCAGCCAAGGATTTTACAATTCACCCCTCCACTTT. The encoded protein is CASSQGFYNSPLHF.

This chain joins TRBV28 and TRBJ1-4; D is perhaps TRBD1 (6 bases). The CDR3 loop spans 12 amino acids. Germline values: CDR1 MDHEN, CDR2 SYDVKM. V lost 6 bases and J 7 bases, leaving 9 bases between the germline ends. CDR3 sequence reads: CASRTGSEKLFF. The CDR3 coding sequence is TGTGCCAGCAGAACAGGGAGTGAAAAACTGTTTTTT.

The chain links TRBV2 to TRBJ1-1; D remains unclear. Germline V gene lookup returns CDR1 SNHLY and CDR2 FYNNEI. The germline V and J ends were trimmed by 3 bases and 4 bases, with 9 bases remaining between them. The CDR3 has 13 residues. CDR3 DNA sequence: TGTGCCAGCAGTGAGGGCCCCCCCACTGAAGCTTTCTTT. This encodes CASSEGPPTEAFF.

This sequence joins TRBV7-9 and TRBJ2-1, with 9 bases identical to TRBD2. The V segment lost 7 bases and the J segment 6 bases; nucleotides outside the gene matches: 4. CDR1 and CDR2 from the germline V gene are SEHNR and FQNEAQ (reference sequence). The CDR3 spans 13 residues. Written as DNA, the CDR3 is TGTGCCAGCATCAAGACTAGCGGCAATGAGCAGTTCTTC. This gives the protein CASIKTSGNEQFF. Complete variable domain (other parts from reference TRBV7-9 and TRBJ2-1): DTGVSQNPRHKITKRGQNVTFRCDPISEHNRLYWYRQTLGQGPEFLTYFQNEAQLEKSRLLSDRFSAERPKGSFSTLEIQRTEQGDSAMYLCASIKTSGNEQFFGPGTRLTVL.

The J gene is TRBJ2-7, the V gene TRBV5-1; a possible D gene is TRBD1 (6 bases). V was pared by 3 bases and J by 10 bases, with 14 bases between. This CDR3 is built from 12 residues. Per germline, CDR1 SGHRS and CDR2 YFSETQ. This CDR3 is CASSWLQGNQYF. The CDR3 DNA reads TGCGCCAGCAGCTGGCTACAGGGAAACCAGTACTTC.

The J gene is TRBJ1-1, the V gene TRBV6-5; D may be TRBD1 (5 bases). CDR1 and CDR2 (germline): MNHEY, SVGAGI. Trimming left V 7 bases short and J 6 bases short, with 9 bases between. This CDR3 is 11 amino acids long. CDR3 sequence reads: CASNQGSEAFF. CDR3 bases: TGTGCCAGCAACCAGGGATCTGAAGCTTTCTTT.

The chain is built from TRBV7-3 and TRBJ2-3; D gene ambiguous. V lost 1 base and J lost 2, with 4 bases in between. The V gene's germline CDR1 is SGHTA and CDR2 FQGTGA. The CDR3 is made up of 13 amino acids. The DNA of the CDR3 is TGTGCCAGCAGCTTAATTAACACAGATACGCAGTATTTT. Translating it yields CASSLINTDTQYF.

The chain carries TRBV11-3 and TRBJ1-1; TRBD1 matches 7 bases. Trimming cost V 5 bases and J 2 bases; bases outside gene matches: 5. CDR3 length: 14 amino acids. Germline lookup yields CDR1 SGHNT and CDR2 YENEEA. CDR3 residues: CASSPRQGNTEAFF. The CDR3, as DNA: TGTGCCAGCAGCCCCCGACAGGGCAACACTGAAGCTTTCTTT.

The chain is built from TRBV6-1 and TRBJ2-6; D gene uncertain. V lost 6 bases and J lost 8, with 14 bases in between. Germline V gene sequence: CDR1 MNHNS, CDR2 SASEGT. This CDR3 has 14 residues. The CDR3 nucleotides read TGTGCCAGCAGATCGGGCACGTGGTCCAACGTCCTGACTTTC. Translated: CASRSGTWSNVLTF.

The rearrangement joins TRBV7-9 to TRBJ2-1; D may be TRBD1 (6 bases). This CDR3 has 14 amino acids. V was clipped by 6 bases and J by 7 bases, with 16 bases between them. Germline V CDR1 and CDR2: SEHNR, FQNEAQ (reference sequence). This chain's CDR3 is CASSYRQVGNEQFF. In DNA, the CDR3 is TGTGCCAGCAGTTACAGACAGGTTGGGAATGAGCAGTTCTTC.